This T cell receptor beta chain was identified in a study of cytomegalovirus exposure and HLA in healthy donors. Use of 60 Vbeta and 13 Jbeta primers characterized the PCR. Here immunoSEQ multiplex PCR was the method, and the copy in TCRdb shows in-frame clones only, minus some. The profile shows around 200,000 clones, more than 60% of them singletons. V lost 3 bases, J lost 4 bases, and 6 bases stayed unmatched. CDR3 length equals 14 residues. Germline V gene lookup returns CDR1 SGDLS and CDR2 YYNGEE. This receptor was identified in a girl aged 2-10 years in good health and CMV-seronegative. The specimen was PBMCs. The chain recombines TRBV9 with TRBJ2-7, with TRBD1 matching 8 bases. The CDR3 sequence: CASSDRDRPYEQYF. CDR3 DNA: TGTGCCAGCAGCGACCGGGACAGGCCTTACGAGCAGTACTTC.